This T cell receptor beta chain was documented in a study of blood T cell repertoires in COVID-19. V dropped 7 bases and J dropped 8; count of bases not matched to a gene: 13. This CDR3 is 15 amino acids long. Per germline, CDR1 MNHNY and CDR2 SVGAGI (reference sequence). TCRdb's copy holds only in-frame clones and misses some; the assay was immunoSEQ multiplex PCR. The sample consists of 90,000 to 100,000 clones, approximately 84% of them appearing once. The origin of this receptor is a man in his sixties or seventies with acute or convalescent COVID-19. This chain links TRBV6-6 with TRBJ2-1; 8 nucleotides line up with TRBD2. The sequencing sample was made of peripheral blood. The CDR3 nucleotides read TGTGCCAGCATGCCAATCGGACTAGCTGGCTATGAGCAGTTCTTC. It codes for CASMPIGLAGYEQFF.